The rows below give T cell receptor beta chains drawn from one sample of a study of T-cell memory formation after mild COVID-19. TCRdb re-called the 5' RACE reads with MiXCR, one entry per CDR3 protein. The profile shows almost 550,000 distinct CDR3 sequences, roughly 22% of them singletons. Sequenced sample: PBMCs or a T cell subset sorted from them (not recorded which). Source of these receptors: an adult woman who had mild COVID-19 (a few samples of this study predate the infection). Cell type and time point are not known. Both conserved end residues are part of each CDR3. A D gene is named only where the DNA matches it firmly. Clone size is stated in some rows and not others, as once, few, many or a class when expanded.

CDR3nt: TGTGCCAGCAGTCCGGGACTAGCGGGACCCAAGGTCGAGCAGTACTTC; CDR3aa: CASSPGLAGPKVEQYF; abundance: .; d_gene: TRBD2; v_gene: TRBV12-3/TRBV12-4; j_gene: TRBJ2-7; len: 16
CDR3nt: TGCGCCAGCAGCTTCGGTCAGGGGATCAAAAACATTCAGTACTTC; CDR3aa: CASSFGQGIKNIQYF; abundance: few; d_gene: .; v_gene: TRBV5-1; j_gene: TRBJ2-4; len: 15
CDR3nt: TGTGCCATCAGTGAGGTAGGGAATGGTCAGCCCCAGCATTTT; CDR3aa: CAISEVGNGQPQHF; abundance: .; d_gene: .; v_gene: TRBV10-3; j_gene: TRBJ1-5; len: 14
CDR3nt: TGTGCCAGCAGCGTTCTTAGCGGACAACCCACAGATACGCAGTATTTT; CDR3aa: CASSVLSGQPTDTQYF; abundance: few; d_gene: .; v_gene: TRBV9; j_gene: TRBJ2-3; len: 16
CDR3nt: TGCAGCGTCCTAGGGGGGTGGGCCTACAATGAGCAGTTCTTC; CDR3aa: CSVLGGWAYNEQFF; abundance: many; d_gene: .; v_gene: TRBV29-1; j_gene: TRBJ2-1; len: 14
CDR3nt: TGTGCCAGCACCATTAACCAGGGTGAGCAGTTCTTC; CDR3aa: CASTINQGEQFF; abundance: .; d_gene: .; v_gene: TRBV7-2; j_gene: TRBJ2-1; len: 12
CDR3nt: TGCGCCAGTCGTTCGCTAAGTGGACAGGGGAGCATCCGAGCCAAAAACATTCAGTACTTC; CDR3aa: CASRSLSGQGSIRAKNIQYF; abundance: few; d_gene: TRBD1; v_gene: TRBV23-1; j_gene: TRBJ2-4; len: 20
CDR3nt: TGTGCCAGTAGTGACTGGGGTGGAGGGCCCCTCCACTTT; CDR3aa: CASSDWGGGPLHF; abundance: few; d_gene: .; v_gene: TRBV19; j_gene: TRBJ1-6; len: 13
CDR3nt: TGTGCCAGCAGCTTGTCGGGACAGGGAAACACCGGGGAGCTGTTTTTT; CDR3aa: CASSLSGQGNTGELFF; abundance: few; d_gene: TRBD1; v_gene: TRBV5-6; j_gene: TRBJ2-2; len: 16
CDR3nt: TGTGCCACCAGCAGAGACCAGGGGACAGGTAATGAGCAGTTCTTC; CDR3aa: CATSRDQGTGNEQFF; abundance: .; d_gene: TRBD1; v_gene: TRBV15; j_gene: TRBJ2-1; len: 15
CDR3nt: TGTGCCAGCAGTACTACAGGTTTCAACACTGAAGCTTTCTTT; CDR3aa: CASSTTGFNTEAFF; abundance: few; d_gene: .; v_gene: TRBV6-2/TRBV6-3; j_gene: TRBJ1-1; len: 14
CDR3nt: TGTGCCAGCACCCAGGCCGGGGGGGTGCAGATGAACACTGAAGCTTTCTTT; CDR3aa: CASTQAGGVQMNTEAFF; abundance: .; d_gene: .; v_gene: TRBV6-2/TRBV6-3; j_gene: TRBJ1-1; len: 17
CDR3nt: TGTGCCAGCAGCTTAGCGCTAGACGGGCAGACCTTGTTTTTT; CDR3aa: CASSLALDGQTLFF; abundance: few; d_gene: .; v_gene: TRBV7-9; j_gene: TRBJ1-4; len: 14
CDR3nt: TGTGCCACCAGTGACCCGGGACAGGCGGAAGCTTTCTTT; CDR3aa: CATSDPGQAEAFF; abundance: .; d_gene: TRBD1; v_gene: TRBV24-1; j_gene: TRBJ1-1; len: 13
CDR3nt: TGTGCCAGCAGCCAAGAAACGGGATTGAACACCGGGGAGCTGTTTTTT; CDR3aa: CASSQETGLNTGELFF; abundance: .; d_gene: .; v_gene: TRBV4-2; j_gene: TRBJ2-2; len: 16
CDR3nt: TGTGCCAGTAGTCCCCGACAGGGTAGATCTAAACTGTTTTTT; CDR3aa: CASSPRQGRSKLFF; abundance: .; d_gene: TRBD1; v_gene: TRBV19; j_gene: TRBJ1-4; len: 14
CDR3nt: TGTGCCAGCTCACCGTTAGGACAGTCTGGAAACACCATATATTTT; CDR3aa: CASSPLGQSGNTIYF; abundance: .; d_gene: .; v_gene: TRBV18; j_gene: TRBJ1-3; len: 15
CDR3nt: TGTGCCAGCAGCCTGGCGAGAGTAGCGGGAGGCAATGAGCAGTTCTTC; CDR3aa: CASSLARVAGGNEQFF; abundance: few; d_gene: TRBD2; v_gene: TRBV7-8; j_gene: TRBJ2-1; len: 16
CDR3nt: TGTGCCAGCAGTCACAGGGGAGCCTATGGCTACACCTTC; CDR3aa: CASSHRGAYGYTF; abundance: .; d_gene: TRBD1; v_gene: TRBV27; j_gene: TRBJ1-2; len: 13
CDR3nt: TGCGCCAGCAGCTTGTACGGACAGGCTGAAGAGACCCAGTACTTC; CDR3aa: CASSLYGQAEETQYF; abundance: few; d_gene: TRBD1; v_gene: TRBV5-1; j_gene: TRBJ2-5; len: 15
CDR3nt: TGTGCCACCAGCAGAGATGGGACAGGGAAGGTGGAGACCCAGTACTTC; CDR3aa: CATSRDGTGKVETQYF; abundance: few; d_gene: TRBD1; v_gene: TRBV15; j_gene: TRBJ2-5; len: 16
CDR3nt: TGTGCCAGCAGGGCGGGGGACACCAGCACAGATACGCAGTATTTT; CDR3aa: CASRAGDTSTDTQYF; abundance: few; d_gene: .; v_gene: TRBV6-5; j_gene: TRBJ2-3; len: 15
CDR3nt: TGTGCCAGCAGAAGAAGGCATTCGAACACTGAAGCTTTCTTT; CDR3aa: CASRRRHSNTEAFF; abundance: few; d_gene: .; v_gene: TRBV6-2/TRBV6-3; j_gene: TRBJ1-1; len: 14
CDR3nt: TGTGCCAGCAGCGTAGAAAGCGGGGGCTACAATGAGCAGTTCTTC; CDR3aa: CASSVESGGYNEQFF; abundance: .; d_gene: TRBD2; v_gene: TRBV9; j_gene: TRBJ2-1; len: 15
CDR3nt: TGCGCCAGCAGGACAAACTACGAGCAGTACTTC; CDR3aa: CASRTNYEQYF; abundance: .; d_gene: .; v_gene: TRBV10-2; j_gene: TRBJ2-7; len: 11
CDR3nt: TGTGCCACCGGGAAGCAGAACACCGGGGAGCTGTTTTTT; CDR3aa: CATGKQNTGELFF; abundance: .; d_gene: .; v_gene: TRBV24-1; j_gene: TRBJ2-2; len: 13
CDR3nt: TGCAGTGCTAGACATCACAGGGTAGGGACTGAAGCTTTCTTT; CDR3aa: CSARHHRVGTEAFF; abundance: .; d_gene: .; v_gene: TRBV20-1; j_gene: TRBJ1-1; len: 14
CDR3nt: TGCAGTGCTAGACGCGGCGGGAGGGCTGATACGCAGTATTTT; CDR3aa: CSARRGGRADTQYF; abundance: .; d_gene: TRBD2; v_gene: TRBV20-1; j_gene: TRBJ2-3; len: 14
CDR3nt: TGTGCCAGCAGCGCCGATGGACTAGCGAGCGAGCAGTACTTC; CDR3aa: CASSADGLASEQYF; abundance: .; d_gene: TRBD2; v_gene: TRBV9; j_gene: TRBJ2-7; len: 14